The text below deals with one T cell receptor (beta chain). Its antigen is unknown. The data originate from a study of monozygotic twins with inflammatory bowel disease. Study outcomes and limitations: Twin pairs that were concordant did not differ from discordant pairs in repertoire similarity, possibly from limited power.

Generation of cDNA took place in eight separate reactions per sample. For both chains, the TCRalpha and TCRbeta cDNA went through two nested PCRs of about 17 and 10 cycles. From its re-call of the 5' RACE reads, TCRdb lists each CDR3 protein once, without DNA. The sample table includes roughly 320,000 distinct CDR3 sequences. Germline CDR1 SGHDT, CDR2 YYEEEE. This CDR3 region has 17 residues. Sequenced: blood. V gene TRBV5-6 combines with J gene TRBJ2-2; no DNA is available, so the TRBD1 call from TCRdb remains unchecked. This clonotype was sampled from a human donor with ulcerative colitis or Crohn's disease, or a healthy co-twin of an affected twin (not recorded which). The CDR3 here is CASSLSFNRGSTGELFF.